The 3 T cell receptor beta chains given below trace back to one sample, sequenced in a study of spatial heterogeneity in lung cancer. Described time point: sample taken at primary tumor resection. TCRdb analysed the 5' RACE reads with MiXCR anew, one entry per CDR3 protein. The sample includes under 40,000 distinct CDR3 sequences, roughly 5.2% seen only once; the top ten take more than 20%. Sample: PBMCs, taken at surgery. These receptors were obtained from a female donor with early-stage non-small cell lung cancer.

This clonotype was counted at least ten times. This chain joins TRBV12-3 or TRBV12-4 and TRBJ2-6, with D tentatively TRBD2 (5 bases). The CDR3 has 15 residues. Trimming took 10 bases from V and 0 from J, leaving 13 bases between them. CDR3 DNA: TGTGCCACCACAGACGGGATCTCTGGGGCCAACGTCCTGACTTTC. This translates into CATTDGISGANVLTF.

In its sample, this clonotype was seen many times. The chain uses TRBV6-5 and TRBJ2-1; TRBD1 matches at 7 bases. The CDR3 sequence is 15 residues long. Germline V gives CDR1 MNHEY, CDR2 SVGAGI. V shed 7 bases, J shed 4 bases, and the junction held 10 bases outside the gene matches. CDR3 coding DNA: TGTGCCAGCACTCCGTGGCAGGGGGTTTACAATGAGCAGTTCTTC. Its protein is CASTPWQGVYNEQFF.

The gene calls are TRBV5-1 and TRBJ2-1, with 13 bases matching TRBD2. The germline V gene encodes CDR1 SGHRS and CDR2 YFSETQ. This CDR3 region has 16 residues. V shed 3 bases, J shed 10 bases, and the junction held 10 bases outside the gene matches. This CDR3 is CASSSQPGTSGDEQFF. CDR3 in DNA: TGCGCCAGCAGCTCGCAACCCGGGACTAGCGGGGACGAGCAGTTCTTC.